Listed below are T cell receptor beta chains from one sample, sequenced in a study of patients and donors after allogeneic stem cell transplantation. TCRdb recomputed calls from the RT-PCR reads with MiXCR, one row per CDR3 protein. The sample holds some 880,000 distinct CDR3 sequences, roughly 18% seen once. Input material: blood, either unsorted or a sorted T cell fraction (not recorded which). The receptors derive from a human donor who was either an allogeneic HSCT recipient or a stem cell or donor lymphocyte infusion donor (not recorded which). It is not recorded whose cells these are; they may come from a transplant donor. The CDR3 runs from the conserved cysteine through the conserved F or W. The D gene is left open where the match is weak. Clone sizes are given selectively: once, few, many, or a class where the clone is expanded.

>TRBV13|few|TRBD1|TRBJ1-1
CASSHGQVNTEAFF
TGTGCCAGCAGCCACGGACAGGTGAACACTGAAGCTTTCTTT
>TRBV29-1|NA|NA|TRBJ2-6
CSVQGSGANVLTF
TGCAGCGTCCAGGGGTCCGGGGCCAACGTCCTGACTTTC
>TRBV24-1|NA|TRBD1|TRBJ1-2
CATSDPTLGQGIHGYTF
TGTGCCACCAGTGATCCCACACTAGGACAGGGGATTCACGGCTACACCTTC
>TRBV25-1|NA|NA|TRBJ2-3
CASGGPSWGTDTQYF
TGTGCCAGCGGGGGGCCCTCGTGGGGCACAGATACGCAGTATTTT
>TRBV12-3/TRBV12-4|NA|NA|TRBJ1-5
CASSSGFVVDRRYSNQPQHF
TGTGCCAGCAGTTCTGGTTTTGTGGTGGACAGAAGATATAGCAATCAGCCCCAGCATTTT
>TRBV9|NA|TRBD2|TRBJ2-7
CASSVYGGDAYEQYF
TGTGCCAGCAGCGTCTACGGGGGGGACGCCTACGAGCAGTACTTC
>TRBV4-3|NA|NA|TRBJ2-7
CASSQEPGDLYEQYF
TGCGCCAGCAGCCAAGAGCCGGGGGACTTATACGAGCAGTACTTC
>TRBV4-1|NA|TRBD2|TRBJ2-3
CASSRLAGPDTQYF
TGCGCCAGCAGCCGACTAGCGGGACCAGATACGCAGTATTTT
>TRBV28|NA|NA|TRBJ1-1
CASSYLTGANTEAFF
TGTGCCAGCAGCTACCTTACAGGAGCGAACACTGAAGCTTTCTTT
>TRBV6-1|few|NA|TRBJ2-3
CASSRRGGSPGTDTQYF
TGTGCCAGCAGCCGACGAGGGGGATCGCCAGGAACGGATACGCAGTATTTT
>TRBV5-5|NA|NA|TRBJ1-5
CASSLEFTQPQHF
TGTGCCAGCAGCTTGGAGTTTACTCAGCCCCAGCATTTT
>TRBV6-2/TRBV6-3|NA|TRBD2|TRBJ2-1
CASSYWQPGGLVNEQFF
TGTGCCAGCAGTTACTGGCAACCGGGGGGTTTGGTTAATGAGCAGTTCTTC
>TRBV9|NA|NA|TRBJ2-5
CASSVGATNQETQYF
TGTGCCAGCAGCGTAGGCGCGACTAACCAAGAGACCCAGTACTTC
>TRBV5-1|NA|NA|TRBJ1-5
CASSPTGKEGPQHF
TGCGCCAGCAGCCCTACAGGGAAGGAAGGGCCCCAGCATTTT
>TRBV7-2|NA|NA|TRBJ2-7
CASSFGVGEGGYEQYF
TGTGCCAGCAGCTTTGGCGTGGGCGAAGGCGGGTACGAGCAGTACTTC
>TRBV27|few|NA|TRBJ2-7
CASSLFRQVFGNGAYEQYF
NA
>TRBV12-3/TRBV12-4|few|NA|TRBJ1-6
CASRESYNSPLHF
TGTGCCAGCAGGGAATCCTATAATTCACCCCTCCACTTT
>TRBV12-3/TRBV12-4|NA|NA|TRBJ2-7
CASSYDQGNEQYF
TGTGCCAGCAGTTATGATCAGGGGAACGAGCAGTACTTC
>TRBV24-1|NA|NA|TRBJ1-5
CATSDGDRKSNQPQHF
TGTGCCACCAGTGATGGCGACAGGAAGAGCAATCAGCCCCAGCATTTT
>TRBV3-1|NA|NA|TRBJ2-7
CASSHLGRGLEYF
TGTGCCAGCAGCCATTTGGGACGTGGACTGGAGTACTTC
>TRBV12-3/TRBV12-4|NA|NA|TRBJ2-1
CASRRDRAQGINEQFF
TGTGCCAGCAGGCGAGACCGGGCCCAAGGCATCAATGAGCAGTTCTTC
>TRBV5-1|few|TRBD2|TRBJ2-1
CASSLWGTSGPGGYNEQFF
TGCGCCAGCAGCTTGTGGGGGACTAGCGGCCCTGGAGGATACAATGAGCAGTTCTTC
>TRBV29-1|NA|NA|TRBJ2-2
CSVIQPNTGELFF
TGCAGCGTGATCCAGCCGAACACCGGGGAGCTGTTTTTT
>TRBV7-9|NA|TRBD1|TRBJ2-7
CASSLTWDRGYEQYF
TGTGCCAGCAGTCTTACGTGGGACAGGGGATACGAGCAGTACTTC
>TRBV3-1|few|TRBD1|TRBJ1-2
CASSQTKGQGIYGYTF
TGTGCCAGCAGCCAAACTAAGGGACAGGGGATATATGGCTACACCTTC
>TRBV5-1|NA|NA|TRBJ2-2
CASSARGQGKAGELFF
TGCGCCAGCAGCGCAAGAGGGCAGGGGAAAGCCGGGGAGCTGTTTTTT
>TRBV7-3|NA|TRBD1|TRBJ2-3
CASSAGTGDTQYF
TGTGCCAGCAGCGCCGGGACAGGGGATACGCAGTATTTT
>TRBV11-2|NA|TRBD2|TRBJ2-1
CASSLQRGGRSEQFF
TGTGCCAGCAGCTTACAGCGGGGGGGCCGGAGTGAGCAGTTCTTC
>TRBV7-6|few|TRBD1|TRBJ2-1
CASSVIQGDGEQFF
TGTGCCAGCAGCGTAATCCAGGGGGACGGTGAGCAGTTCTTC
>TRBV30|NA|NA|TRBJ2-4
CAWSTDRVGKNIQYF
TGTGCCTGGAGTACGGACCGCGTGGGCAAAAACATTCAGTACTTC
>TRBV4-1|few|NA|TRBJ2-2
CASSQFYGELFF
TGCGCCAGCAGCCAATTCTACGGGGAGCTGTTTTTT
>TRBV30|NA|NA|TRBJ2-7
CAWSEGYSSYEQYF
TGTGCCTGGAGTGAGGGATACTCATCCTACGAGCAGTACTTC
>TRBV20-1|NA|TRBD1|TRBJ1-4
CSGTHRGEKLFF
TGCAGTGGGACCCACAGGGGTGAAAAACTGTTTTTT
>TRBV24-1|few|NA|TRBJ1-1
CATSVPSWNTEAFF
TGTGCCACCAGTGTTCCATCCTGGAACACTGAAGCTTTCTTT
>TRBV12-3/TRBV12-4|few|TRBD1|TRBJ1-1
CASSLDRGQTEAFF
TGTGCCAGCAGTTTAGACAGGGGGCAAACTGAAGCTTTCTTT
>TRBV7-9|NA|NA|TRBJ2-2
CASTRGSGELFF
TGTGCCAGCACAAGGGGGTCCGGGGAGCTGTTTTTT
>TRBV27|many|NA|TRBJ2-7
CASSFGLGAQGSYEQYF
TGTGCCAGCAGTTTCGGGCTGGGGGCGCAAGGGTCCTACGAGCAGTACTTC
>TRBV5-1|few|TRBD1|TRBJ2-6
CASSLKRDRASGANVLTF
TGCGCCAGCAGCTTGAAGAGGGACAGGGCCTCTGGGGCCAACGTCCTGACTTTC
>TRBV11-3|NA|NA|TRBJ2-2
CASSSPLTGELFF
TGTGCCAGCAGCTCTCCTCTCACCGGGGAGCTGTTTTTT
>TRBV5-1|few|TRBD1|TRBJ2-1
CASSGTGGEAYNEQFF
TGCGCCAGCAGCGGTACAGGGGGAGAGGCCTACAATGAGCAGTTCTTC
>TRBV10-3|few|TRBD2|TRBJ2-3
CAIRAGLAGALWDTQYF
TGTGCCATCAGGGCCGGACTAGCGGGGGCCCTCTGGGATACGCAGTATTTT
>TRBV30|NA|NA|TRBJ1-6
CAWSSLSRNSPLHF
TGTGCCTGGAGTTCTTTATCCAGGAATTCACCCCTCCACTTT
>TRBV2|few|TRBD2|TRBJ2-7
CASSHLPGGPHEQYF
TGTGCCAGCAGCCATCTACCGGGAGGGCCCCACGAGCAGTACTTC
>TRBV3-1|NA|NA|TRBJ2-3
CASSQEVHELTDTQYF
TGTGCCAGCAGCCAAGAAGTACACGAACTCACAGATACGCAGTATTTT
>TRBV10-3|NA|NA|TRBJ1-3
CAISELGQRNSGNTIYF
TGTGCCATCAGTGAGCTTGGACAGCGAAACTCTGGAAACACCATATATTTT
>TRBV5-1|NA|TRBD1|TRBJ2-4
CASRAAGTGGNIQYF
TGCGCCAGCAGGGCGGCCGGGACAGGGGGGAACATTCAGTACTTC
>TRBV21-1|NA|NA|TRBJ2-1
CASSKQFRTSGKNEQFF
TGTGCCAGCAGCAAACAATTTCGGACTAGCGGGAAGAATGAGCAGTTCTTC
>TRBV5-6|many|NA|TRBJ1-5
CASSLGGWGNQPQHF
TGTGCCAGCAGCTTGGGAGGGTGGGGCAATCAGCCCCAGCATTTT
>TRBV20-1|NA|NA|TRBJ2-1
CSARGLWDEQFF
TGCAGTGCTAGAGGGCTGTGGGATGAGCAGTTCTTC
>TRBV12-3/TRBV12-4|many|NA|TRBJ2-3
CASSRGFGPSTDTQYF
TGTGCCAGCAGTCGTGGTTTTGGGCCTAGCACAGATACGCAGTATTTT